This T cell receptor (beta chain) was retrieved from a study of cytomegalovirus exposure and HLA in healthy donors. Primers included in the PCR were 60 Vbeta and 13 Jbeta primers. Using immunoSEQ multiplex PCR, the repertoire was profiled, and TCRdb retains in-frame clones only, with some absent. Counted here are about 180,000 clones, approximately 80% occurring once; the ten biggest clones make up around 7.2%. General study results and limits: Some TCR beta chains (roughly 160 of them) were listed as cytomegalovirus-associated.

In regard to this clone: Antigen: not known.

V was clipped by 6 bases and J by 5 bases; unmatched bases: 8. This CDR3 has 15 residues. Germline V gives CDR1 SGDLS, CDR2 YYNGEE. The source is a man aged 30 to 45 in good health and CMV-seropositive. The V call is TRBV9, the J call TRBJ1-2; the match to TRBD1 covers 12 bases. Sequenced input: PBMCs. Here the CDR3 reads CASTEGQGARYGYTF. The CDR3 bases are TGTGCCAGCACAGAGGGACAGGGGGCGCGGTATGGCTACACCTTC. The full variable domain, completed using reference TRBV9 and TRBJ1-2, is DSGVTQTPKHLITATGQRVTLRCSPRSGDLSVYWYQQSLDQGLQFLIQYYNGEERAKGNILERFSAQQFPDLHSELNLSSLELGDSALYFCASTEGQGARYGYTFGSGTRLTVV.